Listed here are 22 T cell receptor delta chains from one sample, sequenced in a study of gamma delta lymphoproliferative disorders and STAT genes. TCRdb redid the clone calls on the multiplex PCR reads with CATT. The sample yields fewer than 3,500 delta-chain clones, around 1.2% seen once. Genomic DNA from isolated PBMCs served as the sequencing template. The source material was blood. The receptor source for this set is a human donor in good health.

Notes on this clone: The translation of this DNA and the TCRdb protein of a much larger clone differ at residue 12, probably owing to a read error; the protein shown here is translated from the DNA. The chain is built from TRDV1 and TRDJ1; TRDD3 matches at 8 bases. There are 21 residues in the CDR3. Germline V gene sequence: CDR1 TSWWSYY, CDR2 QGS. V lost 3 bases and J lost 0; bases outside the gene matches: 21. The CDR3, as DNA: TGTGCTCTTGGGGATCCACCTCGCTGGGGGACCCCCAACCATTACACCGATAAACTCATCTTT. Translating it yields CALGDPPRWGTPNHYTDKLIF.

Note on this clone: This likely stems from a read error, as it lies one base from a far larger clone. The identical CDR3 is also encoded by other nucleotide sequences in the sample. The CDR3 region is CACDLLMGDTDKLIF. CDR3 nucleotides: TGTGCCTGTGATCTACTCATGGGGGACACCGATAAACTCATCTTT. The chain carries TRDV2 and TRDJ1; maybe TRDD3 (6 bases). V lost 4 bases, J lost 0 bases, and 14 bases lay in between. Germline CDR1 and CDR2: GEAIGNYY and EKD. This CDR3 region has 15 residues.

On this clone itself: TCRdb has a much larger clone's protein, which differs at residue 5 from the translation of this DNA, likely because of a read error; what is shown is the protein translated from the DNA. The V and J genes are TRDV2 and TRDJ1; D is uncertain. V was cut by 3 bases and J by 0 bases, with 19 bases left in between. The CDR3 totals 17 residues. CDR1 and CDR2 from the germline V gene are GEAIGNYY and EKD. CDR3 bases: TGTGCCTGTGACGCCCTTACTTTTAGAATCAACACCGATAAACTCATCTTT. This gives the protein CACDALTFRINTDKLIF.

This clone was seen more than once but under ten times. With a far larger clone one base away, a read error is the likely cause. The identical CDR3 is also encoded by other nucleotide sequences in the sample. The chain couples TRDV2 to TRDJ3; possibly TRDD3 for D (5 bases). In germline, CDR1 is GEAIGNYY, CDR2 EKD. The CDR3 spans 22 residues. The CDR3 reads CACDPTLGLAGDYSWDTRQMFF. Written as DNA, the CDR3 is TGTGCCTGTGACCCAACCTTGGGGTTGGCTGGCGATTACTCCTGGGATACCCGACAGATGTTTTTC.

With respect to this clone: The protein given by TCRdb reflects a much larger clone and differs at residue 12 from this DNA's translation, likely from a read error; the protein shown is the DNA's translation. V is TRDV2 and J is TRDJ1; 12 positions agree with TRDD3. From germline, CDR1 is GEAIGNYY and CDR2 EKD. The CDR3 contains 17 residues. V shed 0 bases, J shed 4 bases, and the junction held 8 bases outside the gene matches. The CDR3 here is CACDTVSSGGYVDKLIF. The CDR3 DNA reads TGTGCCTGTGACACCGTTTCCTCTGGGGGATACGTCGATAAACTCATCTTT.

This clone was detected only a few times. A far bigger clonotype differs at one base, so this is likely a read error. The DNA is left out, because the CDR3 cannot be placed on it with certainty; the CDR3 is given as TCRdb lists it. The V gene is TRAV29/DV5, the J gene TRDJ1; TRDD3, as called in the table, went unchecked against the DNA. With termini counted, the CDR3 has 20 amino acids. Germline V gene data show CDR1 as NSMFDY and CDR2 as ISSIKDK. CDR3 amino acids: CSVLLCSKRRGDSYTDKLIF.

This clone occurred a few times. This DNA's translation and the protein TCRdb lists, from a much larger clone, do not match at residue 4, likely due to a read error; the protein shown is translated from the DNA. The chain links TRDV2 to TRDJ3; D perhaps matches TRDD3 (6 bases). The germline V gene encodes CDR1 GEAIGNYY and CDR2 EKD. CDR3 length: 21 residues. The CDR3 loop reads CACNTPISGGQPTWDTRQMFF. CDR3 coding DNA: TGTGCCTGTAACACCCCCATTTCCGGGGGACAACCGACCTGGGACACCCGACAGATGTTTTTC.

This clone showed up just a few times. This DNA's translation differs at residue 5 from TCRdb's protein, which comes from a much larger clone; a read error is likely, and the protein shown is translated from the DNA. This chain connects TRDV2 to TRDJ1; 8 bases match TRDD3. V gave up 3 bases and J gave up 3 bases; unmatched junction bases: 14. CDR1 is GEAIGNYY, CDR2 EKD, per germline. The CDR3 has 17 amino acids. The CDR3 nucleotides are TGTGCCTGTGACGTGTTACATCTGACTGGGGGCCCCGATAAACTCATCTTT. It encodes CACDVLHLTGGPDKLIF.

Comment on this clone: The translation of this DNA and the TCRdb protein of a much larger clone differ at residue 5, probably owing to a read error; the protein shown here is translated from the DNA. The chain carries TRDV2 and TRDJ1; TRDD3 matches at 8 bases. Germline V lookup: CDR1 GEAIGNYY, CDR2 EKD. V lost 3 bases, J lost 4 bases, and 18 bases stayed unmatched. The CDR3 covers 18 residues. CDR3 bases: TGTGCCTGTGACGCGGTTGCCTTGGGGATACTTTCTGACGATAAACTCATCTTT. Encoded protein: CACDAVALGILSDDKLIF.

This clone was seen at least ten times. A read error is likely here: a far larger clone is one base away. Additional DNA sequences in this sample encode the identical CDR3. This chain connects TRDV2 to TRDJ1; no clear D. CDR3 size: 15 residues. V lost 0 bases to trimming and J lost 0 bases, with 10 bases between them. Germline CDR1 GEAIGNYY, CDR2 EKD. The CDR3 reads CACDTIGRYTDKLIF. The CDR3 nucleotides read TGTGCCTGTGACACCATTGGAAGATACACCGATAAACTCATCTTT.

This clone was detected a few times. The protein held in TCRdb is that of a much larger clone and does not match this DNA's translation at residue 11, likely because of a read error; the protein shown is translated from the DNA. V gene TRDV2 combines with J gene TRDJ1; TRDD3 aligns across 11 bases. With 0 bases clipped from V and 3 bases from J, the junction kept 20 bases outside the gene matches. From germline, CDR1 is GEAIGNYY and CDR2 EKD. The CDR3 sequence is 21 residues long. This CDR3 reads CACDTVSTDRIYWGISDKLIF. The CDR3 bases are TGTGCCTGTGACACCGTCTCGACGGACAGGATTTACTGGGGGATATCCGATAAACTCATCTTT.

This clone was detected a few times. This DNA's translation differs at residue 12 from TCRdb's protein, which comes from a much larger clone; a read error is likely, and the protein shown is translated from the DNA. This rearrangement joins TRDV2 to TRDJ3; tentatively, D is TRDD3 (6 bases). The germline CDR1 and CDR2 sequences are GEAIGNYY and EKD. The CDR3 is 18 amino acids. In DNA, the CDR3 is TGTGCCTGTGACACCCTTGGGGGCAGCTCCTGGAACACCCGACAGATGTTTTTC. The encoded protein is CACDTLGGSSWNTRQMFF.

This clone was seen only a few times. This sequence is one base from a far larger clone and is likely a read error. Other nucleotide sequences in the sample specify the same CDR3. This chain connects TRDV2 to TRDJ1, with D possibly TRDD3 on 5 matching bases. The CDR3 loop spans 14 amino acids. The germline CDR1 and CDR2 sequences are GEAIGNYY and EKD. The CDR3 here is CACDPAGYTDKLIF. In DNA form, the CDR3 reads TGTGCCTGTGACCCTGCTGGGTACACCGACAAACTCATCTTT.

Concerning this clone: The protein in TCRdb stems from a much larger clone and differs at residue 11 from this DNA's translation, likely a read error; here the protein is translated from the DNA. The V and J genes are TRDV2 and TRDJ1; TRDD3 is a possible D gene (5 bases). The CDR3 has 15 residues. The germline V gene encodes CDR1 GEAIGNYY and CDR2 EKD. CDR3: CACDTIGRYTNKLIF. In nucleotides, the CDR3 is TGTGCCTGTGACACCATTGGGAGATACACCAATAAACTCATCTTT.

A few counts support this clone. The junction differs from germline at one of its ends, possibly a read error. The CDR3 DNA reads TGTGCTCTTTCAGGAAACACACCTCTTATCTTT. This encodes CALSGNTPLIF. This sequence joins TRAV38-2/DV8 and TRDJ2; the D is unclear. Germline loops: CDR1 TSESDYY, CDR2 QEAYKQQN. The CDR3 runs 11 residues.

Notes on this clone: This DNA's translation and the protein TCRdb lists, from a much larger clone, do not match at residue 6, likely due to a read error; the protein shown is translated from the DNA. This chain links TRDV2 with TRDJ1; 7 bases fit TRDD3. The length of the CDR3 is 17 residues. V shed 3 bases and J 1 base; nucleotides not matched to a gene: 13. The germline gives CDR1 GEAIGNYY, CDR2 EKD. The DNA of the CDR3 is TGTGCCTGTGACTCCGCTGGGGGGACCTACGGCACCGATAAACTCATCTTT. Protein product: CACDSAGGTYGTDKLIF.

In its sample, this clone is large. At the DNA level, this CDR3 is encoded by other sequences in the same sample as well. The chain combines TRDV1 with TRDJ1; either TRDD2 or TRDD3 may supply D (9 bases each). Germline V gene lookup returns CDR1 TSWWSYY and CDR2 QGS. The V end lost 2 bases, the J end lost 4 bases, and 26 bases lay between the germline ends. The CDR3 loop spans 19 amino acids. The CDR3 loop reads CALGEGLPTPLGEFDKLIF. Written as DNA, the CDR3 is TGTGCTCTTGGGGAAGGCCTTCCTACTCCACTGGGGGAGTTCGATAAACTCATCTTT.

In the case of this clone: The TCRdb protein comes from a much larger clone and disagrees with this DNA's translation at residue 9, likely due to a read error; the protein given here is derived from the DNA. The J gene is TRDJ1, the V gene TRDV2, with D possibly being TRDD3 (5 bases). This CDR3 has 14 amino acids. Germline assignment: CDR1 GEAIGNYY and CDR2 EKD. V lost 0 bases to trimming and J lost 8 bases, with 15 bases between them. CDR3 bases: TGTGCCTGTGACACCGCAGGGATCTGGACAAAACTCATCTTT. This encodes CACDTAGIWTKLIF.

In this sample, this clone turned up a few times. TCRdb has a much larger clone's protein, which differs at residue 3 from the translation of this DNA, likely because of a read error; what is shown is the protein translated from the DNA. The V call is TRDV2, the J call TRDJ3; 10 bases map to TRDD3. Germline V CDR1 and CDR2: GEAIGNYY, EKD. The CDR3 is 20 amino acids. The CDR3 spells CARDTVGGIREAWDTRQMFF. The CDR3 DNA sequence: TGTGCCCGTGACACCGTCGGGGGGATACGCGAAGCCTGGGACACCCGACAGATGTTTTTC.

A word on this clone: The protein TCRdb gives is from a much larger clone and does not agree with this DNA's translation at residue 7, likely a read error; the protein shown here comes from the DNA. The chain recombines TRAV29/DV5 with TRDJ1; D is ambiguous. Germline CDR1 is NSMFDY and CDR2 is ISSIKDK. Trimming removed 1 base from V and 0 bases from J, with 13 bases in between. The CDR3 length is 15 residues. The CDR3 nucleotides read TGTGCAGCAAGCATTCTGGAGTCCCACACCGATAAACTCATCTTT. This gives the protein CAASILESHTDKLIF.

Of note for this clone: A far larger clone is a single base away, which makes a read error likely. Other DNA sequences in the same sample also yield this CDR3. The chain recombines TRDV2 with TRDJ3, with a possible D match to TRDD3 (5 bases). Trimming took 0 bases from V and 0 from J, leaving 17 bases between them. The CDR3 sequence is 20 residues long. Germline V gene data show CDR1 as GEAIGNYY and CDR2 as EKD. CDR3 protein: CACDTAGGDTSSWDTRQMFF. The CDR3 coding sequence is TGTGCCTGTGACACCGCTGGAGGGGACACCAGCTCCTGGGACACCCGACAGATGTTTTTC.

Turning to this clone: The protein TCRdb lists belongs to a much larger clone and differs from this DNA's translation at residue 14, which points to a read error; the protein shown is made from the DNA. The CDR3 DNA reads TGTGCCTGTGACCCTGTACTGGGGGAAGCCTACTCCTGGGGCACCCGACAGATGTTTTTC. Protein product: CACDPVLGEAYSWGTRQMFF. The chain combines TRDV2 with TRDJ3; 9 nucleotides line up with TRDD3. The CDR3 totals 20 residues. Germline CDR1 reads GEAIGNYY; CDR2 reads EKD.